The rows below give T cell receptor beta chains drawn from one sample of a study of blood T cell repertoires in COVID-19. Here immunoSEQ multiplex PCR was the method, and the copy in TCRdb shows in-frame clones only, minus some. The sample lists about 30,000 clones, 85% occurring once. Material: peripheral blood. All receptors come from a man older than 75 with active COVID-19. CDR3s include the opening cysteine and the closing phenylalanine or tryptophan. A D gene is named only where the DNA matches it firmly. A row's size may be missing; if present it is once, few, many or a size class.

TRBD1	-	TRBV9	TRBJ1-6	TGTGCCAGCAGCTTACAGGGGGCCTATAATTCACCCCTCCACTTT	CASSLQGAYNSPLHF
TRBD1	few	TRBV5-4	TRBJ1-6	TGTGCCAGCAGCTTGGGGCAGGGGGCAGGTAATTCACCCCTCCACTTT	CASSLGQGAGNSPLHF
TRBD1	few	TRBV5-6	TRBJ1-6	TGTGCCAGCAGCTTTTATCAGGGGGCGGCTTCACCCCTCCACTTT	CASSFYQGAASPLHF
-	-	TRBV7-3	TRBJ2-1	TGTGCCAGCAGCCCTTCTTTCAACGGGGAGCAGTTCTTC	CASSPSFNGEQFF
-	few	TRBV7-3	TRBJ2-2	TGTGCCAGCAGCTCCGTCGGCACCGGGGAGCTGTTTTTT	CASSSVGTGELFF
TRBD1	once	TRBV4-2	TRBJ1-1	TGTGCCAGCAGCCGCCTAGCCTCAACAGGGGACACTGAAGCTTTCTTT	CASSRLASTGDTEAFF
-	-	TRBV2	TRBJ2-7	TGTGCCAGCAGCGTACAGGGAAACGAGCAGTACTTC	CASSVQGNEQYF
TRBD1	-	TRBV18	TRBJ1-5	TGTGCCAGCTCACCCCAGGGGGTTCAGCCCCAGCATTTT	CASSPQGVQPQHF
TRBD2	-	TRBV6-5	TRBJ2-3	TGTGCCAGCAGTCCCCTGAGCGGGGGAGCAGATACGCAGTATTTT	CASSPLSGGADTQYF
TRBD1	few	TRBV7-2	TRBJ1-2	TGTGCCAGCAGCCCCAACCGACAGGGGGGAGAGGGCTACACCTTC	CASSPNRQGGEGYTF
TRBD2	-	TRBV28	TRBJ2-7	TGTGCCAGCAGTTTAAAGCTAGCGGGGGCCTACGAGCAGTACTTC	CASSLKLAGAYEQYF
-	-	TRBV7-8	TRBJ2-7	TGTGCCAGCAGCTTAGCGCGGGCGAGGGAGCAGTACTTC	CASSLARAREQYF
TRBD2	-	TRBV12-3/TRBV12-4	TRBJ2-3	TGTGCCAGCACGCGTTCGGGGGGAGATACGCAGTATTTT	CASTRSGGDTQYF
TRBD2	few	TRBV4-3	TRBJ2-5	TGCGCCAGCAGCCTCGGGCAAGCTAGCGGGGCGGGAGAGACCCAGTACTTC	CASSLGQASGAGETQYF
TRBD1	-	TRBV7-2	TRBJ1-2	TGTGCCAGCAGCCCCGGGGCCACAGGGGCCTATGGCTACACCTTC	CASSPGATGAYGYTF
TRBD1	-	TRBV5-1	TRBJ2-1	TGCGCCAGCAGCTTCCGGGACAGCCGGTACAATGAGCAGTTCTTC	CASSFRDSRYNEQFF
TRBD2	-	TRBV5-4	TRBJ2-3	TGTGCCAGCAGTAGCGGGGGAGGGGCAGATACGCAGTATTTT	CASSSGGGADTQYF
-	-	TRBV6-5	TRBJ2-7	TGTGCCAGCGGCGGCGGCAGAGAGAACACCTACGAGCAGTACTTC	CASGGGRENTYEQYF
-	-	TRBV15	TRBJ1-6	TGTGCCACCAGCAGAGGTTCAGGGAATAATTCACCCCTCCACTTT	CATSRGSGNNSPLHF
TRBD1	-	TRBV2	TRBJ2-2	TGTGCCAGCAAATGGACAGGAGGTAACACCGGGGAGCTGTTTTTT	CASKWTGGNTGELFF
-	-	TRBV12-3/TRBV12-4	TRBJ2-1	TGTGCCAGCAGCAGGGGAAATGAGCAGTTCTTC	CASSRGNEQFF
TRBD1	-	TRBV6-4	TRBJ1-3	TGTGCCAGCAGTGATCCTTCCGCGACAGGGGCAATAACCGGAAACACCATATATTTT	CASSDPSATGAITGNTIYF
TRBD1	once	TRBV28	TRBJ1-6	TGTGCCAGCAGTGGTTGGACAGGGAGCTCCTATAATTCACCCCTCCACTTT	CASSGWTGSSYNSPLHF
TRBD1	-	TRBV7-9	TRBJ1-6	TGTGCCAGCAGCTTGGGACAGTTCCCTGATTCACCCCTCCACTTT	CASSLGQFPDSPLHF
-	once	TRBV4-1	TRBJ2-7	TGCGCCAGCAGCCAAGAGCCCGGGGGTATGTACGAGCAGTACTTC	CASSQEPGGMYEQYF
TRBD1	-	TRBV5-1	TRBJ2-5	TGCGCCAGCAGCGTGGGACAAGGGGGCCTCCCGTACCAAGAGACCCAGTACTTC	CASSVGQGGLPYQETQYF
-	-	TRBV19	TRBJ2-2	TGTGCCAGTAGTAGGAGGGAATCAGGGGGTGTGAACACCGGGGAGCTGTTTTTT	CASSRRESGGVNTGELFF